This T cell receptor beta chain stems from a study of cytomegalovirus exposure and HLA in healthy donors. The study, taken as a whole, reports: Most observed TCR sequences were rare, whereas some public TCRs were detected in many donors. A further, later analysis showed that HLA-associated TCR beta chains (compared with equally common others) were more clonally expanded. TCR beta sequences reportedly predicted most subjects' HLA-A and HLA-B alleles accurately. Apparent HLA restriction characterized most CMV-associated TCR beta chains in a later analysis.

The V gene's germline CDR1 is MNHNY and CDR2 SVGAGI (reference sequence). This CDR3 contains 12 residues. V was clipped by 6 bases and J by 1 base, with 6 bases between them. Vbeta (60) and Jbeta (13) primers were used in the PCR. Profiled with immunoSEQ multiplex PCR; TCRdb holds only in-frame clones, not every one. The sample includes 90,000 to 150,000 clones, over 70% of them seen just once. For this clone: Its antigen is not known.

J is TRBJ2-5 and V is TRBV6-6; D is perhaps TRBD2 (5 bases). This TCR derives from a young woman in good health and CMV-seronegative. Sequencing input: PBMCs. The CDR3 reads CASRRVQETQYF. CDR3 bases: TGTGCCAGCAGGAGGGTCCAAGAGACCCAGTACTTC.